These T cell receptor beta chains were read from a single sample in a study of cytomegalovirus exposure and HLA in healthy donors. Generated by immunoSEQ multiplex PCR, the TCRdb table keeps only in-frame clones and is missing some. The table records about 83,000 clones, more than 80% of them present only once. Sequenced material: PBMCs. The receptor set was obtained from a woman aged 30 to 39 in good health and CMV-seronegative. CDR3s include the opening cysteine and the closing phenylalanine or tryptophan. The order of the fields is D gene, J gene, V gene, clone size, CDR3 protein, CDR3 DNA. A D gene is named only where the DNA matches it firmly. Expanded clones get a size class; other rows say once, few or many, or leave the size out.

NA,TRBJ1-5,TRBV6-5,NA,CASSPDRGNQPQHF,TGTGCCAGCAGCCCGGACAGAGGCAATCAGCCCCAGCATTTT
TRBD1,TRBJ2-7,TRBV27,NA,CASSFLRTGHHEQYF,TGTGCCAGCAGTTTCCTCCGGACAGGGCACCACGAGCAGTACTTC
TRBD1,TRBJ2-7,TRBV7-2,NA,CASSYRGLYEQYF,TGTGCCAGCAGTTACAGGGGGCTCTACGAGCAGTACTTC
TRBD1,TRBJ2-1,TRBV28,once,CASKTGTGDYNEQFF,TGTGCCAGCAAAACCGGGACAGGGGACTACAATGAGCAGTTCTTC
TRBD1,TRBJ2-7,TRBV28,NA,CASSWTGGGSYEQYF,TGTGCCAGCAGTTGGACAGGGGGGGGGTCCTACGAGCAGTACTTC
TRBD1,TRBJ2-7,TRBV11-3,NA,CASSLAGGSYEQYF,TGTGCCAGCAGCTTAGCAGGGGGCTCCTACGAGCAGTACTTC
NA,TRBJ2-7,TRBV7-2,NA,CASSLRVPYEQYF,TGTGCCAGCAGCTTAAGAGTTCCCTACGAGCAGTACTTC
NA,TRBJ2-5,TRBV28,NA,CASSFRTRGKTQYF,TGTGCCAGCAGTTTTAGGACTAGGGGGAAGACCCAGTACTTC
NA,TRBJ2-2,TRBV27,NA,CASSSQGWNTGELFF,TGTGCCAGCAGTTCTCAGGGGTGGAACACCGGGGAGCTGTTTTTT
NA,TRBJ2-3,TRBV28,NA,CASDRGGTDTQYF,TGTGCCTCGGATCGGGGAGGCACAGATACGCAGTATTTT
TRBD2,TRBJ2-5,TRBV6-1,NA,CASSETARVAGGGETQYF,TGTGCCAGCAGTGAAACGGCTAGGGTTGCGGGAGGAGGAGAGACCCAGTACTTC
TRBD1,TRBJ2-1,TRBV2,NA,CASSRQGASRNEQFF,TGTGCCAGCAGTCGACAGGGGGCAAGTCGCAATGAGCAGTTCTTC
NA,TRBJ1-4,TRBV27,NA,CASIHLGDSNGEKLFF,TGTGCCAGCATTCATTTGGGCGACAGCAATGGGGAAAAACTGTTTTTT
TRBD2,TRBJ2-7,TRBV27,NA,CASSLALAGYEQYF,TGTGCCAGCAGCCTGGCACTAGCGGGGTACGAGCAGTACTTC
TRBD1,TRBJ1-5,TRBV10-3,NA,CAISESDRVGQPQHF,TGTGCCATCAGTGAGTCGGACAGGGTAGGGCAGCCCCAGCATTTT
NA,TRBJ2-1,TRBV7-3,few,CASSNRVGSYNEQFF,TGTGCCAGCAGCAACAGGGTTGGGTCCTACAATGAGCAGTTCTTC
TRBD1,TRBJ2-1,TRBV28,NA,CASRRGTGSYNEQFF,TGTGCCAGCAGACGGGGGACAGGGTCCTACAATGAGCAGTTCTTC
NA,TRBJ2-2,TRBV18,NA,CASSPPGGTETGELFF,TGTGCCAGCTCACCACCCGGAGGTACCGAGACCGGGGAGCTGTTTTTT
NA,TRBJ1-1,TRBV29-1,few,CSADSYILSGNTEAFF,TGCAGCGCCGATTCTTATATCCTCTCGGGGAACACTGAAGCTTTCTTT
TRBD2,TRBJ2-7,TRBV7-3,NA,CASSLTSGLEGHEQYF,TGTGCCAGCAGCCTCACCTCGGGACTAGAGGGGCACGAGCAGTACTTC
NA,TRBJ2-5,TRBV7-2,NA,CASSLAGALETQYF,TGTGCCAGCAGCTTAGCAGGGGCGTTGGAGACCCAGTACTTC
NA,TRBJ1-2,TRBV6-5,NA,CASSALGANYGYTF,TGTGCCAGCAGTGCCCTTGGAGCTAACTATGGCTACACCTTC
TRBD2,TRBJ2-3,TRBV10-3,once,CAISLTSGSTDTQYF,TGTGCCATCAGTCTGACTAGCGGGAGCACAGATACGCAGTATTTT
TRBD1,TRBJ1-4,TRBV5-8,NA,CASSLGDRGGNEKLFF,TGTGCCAGCAGCTTGGGTGACAGGGGCGGGAATGAAAAACTGTTTTTT
TRBD1,TRBJ1-1,TRBV6-1,once,CASSEVTGWNTEAFF,TGTGCCAGCAGTGAAGTGACAGGGTGGAACACTGAAGCTTTCTTT
TRBD1,TRBJ2-7,TRBV5-1,NA,CASISGQGDREQYF,TGCGCCAGCATTTCTGGACAGGGGGACCGCGAGCAGTACTTC
NA,TRBJ1-5,TRBV7-9,NA,CASSTEGVLGQPQHF,TGTGCCAGCAGCACAGAGGGGGTTCTGGGTCAGCCCCAGCATTTT
TRBD1,TRBJ1-1,TRBV28,NA,CASSPRTGRTEAFF,TGTGCCAGCTCCCCTAGGACAGGCCGCACTGAAGCTTTCTTT
TRBD1,TRBJ2-7,TRBV5-5,NA,CASSPRQGPYEQYF,TGTGCCAGCAGCCCTCGACAGGGCCCCTACGAGCAGTACTTC
NA,TRBJ1-2,TRBV9,NA,CASSTRTDGYTF,TGTGCCAGCAGCACCCGGACAGACGGCTACACCTTC
NA,TRBJ1-1,TRBV5-1,few,CASSLVGSMNTEAFF,TGCGCCAGCAGCTTGGTCGGGTCCATGAACACTGAAGCTTTCTTT
TRBD1,TRBJ2-7,TRBV6-1,NA,CASSAATGGWSYEQYF,TGTGCCAGCAGTGCCGCTACAGGGGGCTGGTCCTACGAGCAGTACTTC
TRBD1,TRBJ2-6,TRBV19,few,CASSSGQGAFSGANVLTF,TGTGCCAGTAGTTCGGGACAGGGGGCTTTCTCTGGGGCCAACGTCCTGACTTTC
TRBD1,TRBJ2-3,TRBV18,NA,CASSLNHRGHRTDTQYF,TGTGCCAGCTCACTGAACCACAGGGGGCATCGCACAGATACGCAGTATTTT
TRBD2,TRBJ2-4,TRBV28,NA,CASNGGLAGNIQYF,TGTGCCAGCAACGGGGGACTAGCGGGGAACATTCAGTACTTC
NA,TRBJ2-7,TRBV27,NA,CASSLTGTFRYEQYF,TGTGCCAGCAGTTTAACAGGGACCTTTCGATACGAGCAGTACTTC
NA,TRBJ2-5,TRBV6-5,NA,CASSLYSEYQETQYF,TGTGCCAGCAGTTTATATAGCGAGTACCAAGAGACCCAGTACTTC
NA,TRBJ1-3,TRBV5-1,NA,CASSLTGSLSGNTIYF,TGCGCCAGCAGCCTGACAGGATCGCTCTCTGGAAACACCATATATTTT
NA,TRBJ2-7,TRBV10-2,NA,CASARDEQYF,TGCGCCAGCGCCAGGGACGAGCAGTACTTC
NA,TRBJ2-2,TRBV5-6,NA,CASSQTLGAGELFF,TGTGCCAGCAGCCAAACCCTAGGGGCCGGGGAGCTGTTTTTT